These T cell receptor beta chains were read from a single sample in a study of T cells in Graves' hyperthyroidism and ophthalmopathy. Using its own MiXCR run on the multiplex PCR reads, TCRdb lists one record per CDR3 protein. This sample carries about 380,000 distinct CDR3 sequences, about 14% of them seen once, and the ten largest clones take about 20%. The sequenced material came from blood. The receptors were sampled from a man under 40 with Graves' hyperthyroidism that later progressed to Graves' ophthalmopathy. CDR3s include the opening cysteine and the closing phenylalanine or tryptophan. The D gene is left open where the match is weak. Not every row has a clone size; where given, it reads once, few, many or a size class.

>TRBV28|NA|NA|TRBJ1-2
CASSLSARPRHYGYTF
TGTGCCAGCAGTTTAAGCGCCCGACCCCGACACTATGGCTACACCTTC
>TRBV4-1|NA|NA|TRBJ2-2
CASSQDFHTGELFF
TGCGCCAGCAGCCAAGATTTCCACACCGGGGAGCTGTTTTTT
>TRBV7-2|many|NA|TRBJ2-3
CASSLRQRGTDTQYF
TGTGCCAGCAGCTTGAGGCAGAGGGGCACAGATACGCAGTATTTT
>TRBV11-2|many|NA|TRBJ2-7
CASSLYEDSYEQYF
TGTGCCAGCAGCTTATATGAGGACTCCTACGAGCAGTACTTC
>TRBV6-5|many|NA|TRBJ2-2
CASSYNLRDDGELFF
TGTGCCAGCAGTTACAACCTGAGGGATGACGGGGAGCTGTTTTTT
>TRBV27|many|NA|TRBJ2-1
CASSLSLDYNEQFF
TGTGCCAGCAGTTTATCGTTGGATTACAATGAGCAGTTCTTC
>TRBV10-1|many|TRBD1|TRBJ2-1
CASSAPGQGNNEQFF
TGCGCCAGCAGTGCGCCAGGACAGGGTAACAATGAGCAGTTCTTC
>TRBV5-1|NA|TRBD2|TRBJ2-1
CASSLGTSGSEQFF
TGCGCCAGCAGCTTGGGGACTAGCGGGTCTGAGCAGTTCTTC
>TRBV5-5|few|TRBD1|TRBJ1-2
CASSSATGALYGYTF
TGTGCCAGCAGCTCCGCGACAGGGGCGCTCTATGGCTACACCTTC
>TRBV5-5|few|NA|TRBJ1-6
CASSLLRGTYYPPANSPLHF
TGTGCCAGCAGCTTGCTAAGGGGGACTTACTACCCCCCGGCGAATTCACCCCTCCACTTT
>TRBV9|few|NA|TRBJ1-2
CASSADYGYTF
TGTGCCAGCAGCGCGGACTATGGCTACACCTTC
>TRBV5-8|NA|NA|TRBJ1-6
CASSLGTVSSSYNSPLHF
TGTGCCAGCAGCTTGGGTACAGTTTCGAGCTCCTATAATTCACCCCTCCACTTT
>TRBV7-9|many|NA|TRBJ1-2
CASSLGAGTAYGYTF
TGTGCCAGCAGCTTAGGGGCGGGGACGGCTTATGGCTACACCTTC
>TRBV13|many|NA|TRBJ2-3
CASSLFGSTDTQYF
TGTGCCAGCAGCTTGTTTGGTAGCACAGATACGCAGTATTTT